Below are 22 T cell receptor beta chains sequenced from a single sample in a study of tumor-infiltrating lymphocytes in oesophageal squamous cell carcinoma. Using its own MiXCR run on the PCR reads, TCRdb lists one record per CDR3 protein. Of some 11,000 distinct CDR3 sequences listed, around half are singletons. Sequencing input: esophageal tumor tissue. These receptors were taken from a female donor with esophageal squamous cell carcinoma.

The chain joins TRBV28 to TRBJ2-1; D is perhaps TRBD1 (6 bases). V lost 5 bases and J 4 bases, leaving 12 bases between the germline ends. This CDR3 contains 14 residues. Germline V gene data show CDR1 as MDHEN and CDR2 as SYDVKM. The CDR3 coding sequence is TGTGCCAGCAGTCCTGGGGACATATACAATGAGCAGTTCTTC. It codes for CASSPGDIYNEQFF. Full variable domain (outside the CDR3, taken from reference TRBV28 and TRBJ2-1): DVKVTQSSRYLVKRTGEKVFLECVQDMDHENMFWYRQDPGLGLRLIYFSYDVKMKEKGDIPEGYSVSREKKERFSLILESASTNQTSMYLCASSPGDIYNEQFFGPGTRLTVL.

V gene TRBV7-6 combines with J gene TRBJ2-2; D is ambiguous. The CDR3 contains 13 residues. Between the trimmed V and J ends, which lost 6 bases and 5 bases, there was a span of 10 bases. Germline V gene data show CDR1 as SGHVS and CDR2 as FNYEAQ. The CDR3 is CASSSVRTGELFF. CDR3 coding DNA: TGTGCCAGCAGTTCAGTTCGGACCGGGGAGCTGTTTTTT.

The sample holds many counts of this clonotype. The genes are TRBV19 and TRBJ2-3; maybe TRBD2 (6 bases). Trimming took off 4 bases at V and 5 bases at J, with 19 bases between the two ends. The CDR3 runs 16 residues. Germline CDR1 is LNHDA and CDR2 is SQIVND (reference sequence). CDR3: CASSTLEGRSGDTQYF. The CDR3 region has the DNA TGTGCCAGTAGTACCTTGGAGGGGCGGAGTGGAGATACGCAGTATTTT. Drawing the rest from reference TRBV19 and TRBJ2-3, the complete variable domain is DGGITQSPKYLFRKEGQNVTLSCEQNLNHDAMYWYRQDPGQGLRLIYYSQIVNDFQKGDIAEGYSVSREKKESFPLTVTSAQKNPTAFYLCASSTLEGRSGDTQYFGPGTRLTVL.

The V gene is TRBV15, the J gene TRBJ2-2; 13 nucleotides line up with TRBD2. CDR3 length: 16 residues. Per germline, CDR1 LNHNV and CDR2 YYDKDF (reference sequence). V shed 0 bases and J 8 bases; nucleotides not matched to a gene: 3. This CDR3 reads CATSRELAGGFGELFF. CDR3 bases: TGTGCCACCAGCAGAGAACTAGCGGGAGGGTTTGGGGAGCTGTTTTTT.

The rearrangement uses TRBV7-9 and TRBJ2-2; TRBD1 matches 7 bases. This CDR3 region has 16 residues. Germline CDR1 reads SEHNR; CDR2 reads FQNEAQ (reference sequence). J lost 7 bases, V lost 1 base, and 9 bases had no gene match. The CDR3 bases are TGTGCCAGCAGCTTAGGAGGGGGCGCGTTCGACGGGGAGCTGTTTTTT. Its translation: CASSLGGGAFDGELFF.

By proportion, this clonotype is medium-sized. This sequence joins TRBV6-1 and TRBJ2-7; TRBD1 is a possible D gene (6 bases). V lost 6 bases, J lost 3 bases, and 9 bases lay in between. Germline CDR1 is MNHNS and CDR2 is SASEGT. This CDR3 is 12 amino acids long. The CDR3 coding sequence is TGTGCCAGCAGCCAACAGGGCTACGAGCAGTACTTC. Its protein is CASSQQGYEQYF.

The chain joins TRBV12-3 or TRBV12-4 to TRBJ2-3; possible D gene TRBD2, 6 bases. Trimming removed 6 bases from V and 4 bases from J, with 8 bases in between. This CDR3 has 12 amino acids. CDR3 coding DNA: TGTGCCAGCAGCCGACTAGCAGATACGCAGTATTTT. This codes for CASSRLADTQYF.

This clonotype is categorized as hyperexpanded. The chain carries TRBV7-2 and TRBJ2-7; 8 bases are a match to TRBD2. CDR3 length: 20 residues. V gave up 2 bases and J gave up 1 base; unmatched junction bases: 19. The germline CDR1 and CDR2 sequences are SGHTA and FQGNSA. The CDR3 DNA reads TGTGCCAGCAGCTTACGTGCCCTCGGGGGGGCGAACTCCGGGTCCTACGAGCAGTACTTC. It encodes CASSLRALGGANSGSYEQYF.

The chain joins TRBV6-8 to TRBJ2-4; D ambiguous. Gene TRBJ2-5 matches the end of the DNA better, so the J call may be wrong. The CDR3 runs 13 residues. Per the germline V gene, CDR1 is MNHGY and CDR2 is SAAAGT. The CDR3 reads CASSSPYQETQYF. For the CDR3, the DNA is TGTGCCAGCAGTTCCCCGTACCAAGAGACCCAGTACTTC.

Regarding this clonotype: The conserved phenylalanine or tryptophan normally closing the CDR3 is absent here, so this likely arose from a read error. This chain connects TRBV6-4 to TRBJ2-7, with a possible D match to TRBD2 (6 bases). Gene TRBJ2-1 matches the end of the DNA better, so the J call may be wrong. CDR3 length: 14 amino acids. Germline V gene sequence: CDR1 MRHNA, CDR2 SNTAGT. CDR3 protein: CASGRQGGINEQFL. CDR3 bases: TGTGCCAGCGGTCGGCAGGGAGGCATCAATGAGCAGTTCTTA.

The J gene is TRBJ2-3, the V gene TRBV7-3; 7 positions match TRBD1. The trim removed 2 bases at V and 6 bases at J, leaving 8 bases unmatched. CDR1 and CDR2 (germline): SGHTA, FQGTGA. The CDR3 sequence is 15 residues long. Here the CDR3 reads CASSLATGVADTQYF. The CDR3 region has the DNA TGTGCCAGCAGCTTAGCTACAGGGGTGGCCGATACGCAGTATTTT.

The chain carries TRBV7-2 and TRBJ2-1; D call uncertain. Germline CDR1 is SGHTA and CDR2 is FQGNSA. The CDR3 contains 15 residues. Trimming took off 4 bases at V and 2 bases at J, with 12 bases between the two ends. The CDR3 loop is CASSSMLTAYNEQFF. The CDR3 nucleotides read TGTGCCAGCAGCTCGATGCTTACAGCCTACAATGAGCAGTTCTTC.

This chain links TRBV7-3 with TRBJ2-1, with a tentative D call TRBD1 (5 bases). With 2 bases removed from V and 0 bases from J, the gap between germline ends came to 8 bases. In germline, CDR1 is SGHTA, CDR2 FQGTGA. The CDR3 consists of 15 residues. Written as DNA, the CDR3 is TGTGCCAGCAGCTTAGGGGCGACCTCCTACAATGAGCAGTTCTTC. Protein product: CASSLGATSYNEQFF.

The rearrangement links TRBV12-3 or TRBV12-4 to TRBJ2-5; 10 bases map to TRBD2. The V segment lost 6 bases and the J segment 3 bases; nucleotides outside the gene matches: 1. The CDR3 is made up of 13 amino acids. CDR3 sequence: CASRAGGEETQYF. The CDR3 coding sequence is TGTGCCAGCAGAGCGGGAGGGGAAGAGACCCAGTACTTC.

The chain combines TRBV7-6 with TRBJ2-1; D call uncertain. The DNA end is more similar to TRBJ2-5, so the J call may be wrong. There are 14 residues in the CDR3. Germline V lookup: CDR1 SGHVS, CDR2 FNYEAQ. Here the CDR3 reads CASSLVSYQETQYF. The DNA for the CDR3 is TGTGCCAGCAGCTTAGTTAGCTACCAAGAGACCCAGTACTTC.

The chain uses TRBV2 and TRBJ1-1; a possible D gene is TRBD1 (6 bases). Deletions cut 7 bases from V and 1 base from J, with 10 bases between. Per the germline V gene, CDR1 is SNHLY and CDR2 is FYNNEI. CDR3 length: 13 residues. The CDR3 DNA follows: TGTGCCAGCAACCCGGACAGGAACACTGAAGCTTTCTTT. Translated: CASNPDRNTEAFF.

The V call is TRBV19, the J call TRBJ1-5; D remains unclear. The V gene's germline CDR1 is LNHDA and CDR2 SQIVND (reference sequence). V was clipped by 6 bases and J by 4 bases, with 10 bases between them. CDR3 size: 13 residues. CDR3 in DNA: TGTGCCAGTAGGCCGGGTCGAAATCAGCCCCAGCATTTT. Its translation is CASRPGRNQPQHF.

As for this clonotype: Without the conserved terminal phenylalanine or tryptophan, this CDR3 likely stems from a read error. This chain joins TRBV10-1 and TRBJ2-7, with D uncertain. V lost 4 bases and J 0 bases, leaving 4 bases between the germline ends. This CDR3 is 12 amino acids long. Germline V lookup: CDR1 WNHNN, CDR2 SYGVQD (reference sequence). The CDR3 coding sequence is TGCGCCAGCAGTGTCTTCTCCTACGAGCAGTACTGC. This encodes CASSVFSYEQYC.

This clonotype is labeled medium-sized (0.01 to 0.1%). The CDR3 sequence: CASSDRWQGFDGYTF. CDR3 bases: TGTGCCAGCAGTGATCGTTGGCAGGGTTTCGATGGCTACACCTTC. The J gene is TRBJ1-2, the V gene TRBV6-1; a possible D gene is TRBD1 (5 bases). Germline CDR1 and CDR2: MNHNS and SASEGT. This CDR3 is 15 amino acids long. V lost 3 bases to trimming and J lost 6 bases, with 17 bases between them.

Sample share makes this clonotype medium-sized. The chain links TRBV6-1 to TRBJ1-2, with TRBD1 matching over 9 bases. This CDR3 is built from 14 residues. The V gene's germline CDR1 is MNHNS and CDR2 SASEGT. V shed 6 bases, J shed 4 bases, and the junction held 6 bases outside the gene matches. The CDR3 sequence: CASRTGGDSYGYTF. CDR3 nucleotide sequence: TGTGCCAGCAGGACAGGGGGGGATTCCTATGGCTACACCTTC.

This clonotype was seen ten or more times. V is TRBV14 and J is TRBJ2-7; D unresolved. The V gene's germline CDR1 is SGHDN and CDR2 FVKESK. This CDR3 region has 16 residues. V lost 5 bases to trimming and J lost 0 bases, with 17 bases between them. CDR3 DNA: TGTGCCAGCAGCAAAAGCGAGGACGGCTACTCCTACGAGCAGTACTTC. Its protein product is CASSKSEDGYSYEQYF.

This chain connects TRBV7-2 to TRBJ2-7; 10 positions match TRBD1. Germline CDR1 reads SGHTA; CDR2 reads FQGNSA. The CDR3 is 15 amino acids. After removal of 5 bases from V and 2 bases from J, the junction contained 6 bases not matched to a gene. The CDR3 here is CASSVWTGGTYEQYF. The CDR3 DNA reads TGTGCCAGCAGCGTATGGACAGGGGGAACCTACGAGCAGTACTTC.